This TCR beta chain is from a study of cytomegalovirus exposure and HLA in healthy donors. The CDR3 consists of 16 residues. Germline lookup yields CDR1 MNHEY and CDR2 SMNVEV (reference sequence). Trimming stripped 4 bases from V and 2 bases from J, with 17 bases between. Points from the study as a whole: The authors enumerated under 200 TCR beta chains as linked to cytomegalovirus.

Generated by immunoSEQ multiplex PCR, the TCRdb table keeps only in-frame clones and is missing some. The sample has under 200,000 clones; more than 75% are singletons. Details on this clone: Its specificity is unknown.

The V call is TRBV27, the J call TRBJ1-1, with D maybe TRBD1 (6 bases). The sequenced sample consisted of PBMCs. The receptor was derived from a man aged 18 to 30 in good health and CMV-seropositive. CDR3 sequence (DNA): TGTGCCAGCAGTTCCGTCATGGGGGGGCTAAACACTGAAGCTTTCTTT. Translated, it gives CASSSVMGGLNTEAFF.